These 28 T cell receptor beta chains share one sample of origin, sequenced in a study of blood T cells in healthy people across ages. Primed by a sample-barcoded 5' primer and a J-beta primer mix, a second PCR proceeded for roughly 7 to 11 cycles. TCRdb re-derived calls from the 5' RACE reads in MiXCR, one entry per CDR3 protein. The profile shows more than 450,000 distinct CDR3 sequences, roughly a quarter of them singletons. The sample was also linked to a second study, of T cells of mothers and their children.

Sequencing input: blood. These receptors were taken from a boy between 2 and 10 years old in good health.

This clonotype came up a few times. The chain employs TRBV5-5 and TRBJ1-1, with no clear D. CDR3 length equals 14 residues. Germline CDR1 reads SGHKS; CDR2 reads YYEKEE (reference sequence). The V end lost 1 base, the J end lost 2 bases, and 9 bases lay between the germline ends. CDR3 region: CASSLIEINTEAFF. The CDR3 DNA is TGTGCCAGCAGCTTGATAGAAATTAACACTGAAGCTTTCTTT. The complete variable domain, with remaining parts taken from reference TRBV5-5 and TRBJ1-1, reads DAGVTQSPTHLIKTRGQQVTLRCSPISGHKSVSWYQQVLGQGPQFIFQYYEKEERGRGNFPDRFSARQFPNYSSELNVNALLLGDSALYLCASSLIEINTEAFFGQGTRLTVV.

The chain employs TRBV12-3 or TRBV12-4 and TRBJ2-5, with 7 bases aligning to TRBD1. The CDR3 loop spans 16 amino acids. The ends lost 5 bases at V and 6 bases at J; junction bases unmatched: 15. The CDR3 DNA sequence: TGTGCCAGCAGTCGGATCCGGGGCAGGGGGTTCAAGACCCAGTACTTC. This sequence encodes CASSRIRGRGFKTQYF.

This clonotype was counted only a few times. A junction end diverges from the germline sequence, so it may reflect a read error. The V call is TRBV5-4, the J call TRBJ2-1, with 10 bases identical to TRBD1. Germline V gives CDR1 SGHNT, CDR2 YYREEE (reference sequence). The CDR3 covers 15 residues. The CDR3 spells CACSRDRGAYNEQFF. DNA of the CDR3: TGTGCCTGCAGCCGGGACAGGGGCGCCTACAATGAGCAGTTCTTC.

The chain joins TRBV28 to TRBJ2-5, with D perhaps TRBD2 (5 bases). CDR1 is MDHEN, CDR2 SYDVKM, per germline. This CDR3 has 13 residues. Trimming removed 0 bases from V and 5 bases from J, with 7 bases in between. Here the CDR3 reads CASSLWEEETQYF. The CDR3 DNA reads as TGTGCCAGCAGTTTATGGGAGGAGGAGACCCAGTACTTC.

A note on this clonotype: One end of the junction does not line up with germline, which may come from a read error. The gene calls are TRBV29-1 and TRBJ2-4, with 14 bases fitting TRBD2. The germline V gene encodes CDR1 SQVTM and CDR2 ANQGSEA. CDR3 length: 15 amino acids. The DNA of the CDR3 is TGCAGCATTGAACAGGGACTAGCGGGAGCGAACATTCAGTACTTC. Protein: CSIEQGLAGANIQYF.

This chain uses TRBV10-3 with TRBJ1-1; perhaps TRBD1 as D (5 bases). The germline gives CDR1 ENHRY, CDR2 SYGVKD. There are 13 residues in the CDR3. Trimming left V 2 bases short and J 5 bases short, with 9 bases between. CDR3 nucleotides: TGTGCCATCAGTGAGACCTCAGGGACTGAAGCTTTCTTT. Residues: CAISETSGTEAFF.

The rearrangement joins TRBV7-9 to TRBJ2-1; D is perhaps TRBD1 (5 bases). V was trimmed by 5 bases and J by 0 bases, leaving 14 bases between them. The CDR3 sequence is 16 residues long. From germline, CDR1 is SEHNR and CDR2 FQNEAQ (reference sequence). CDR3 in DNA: TGTGCCAGCAGCCAGCCGGACACCTTCTCCTACAATGAGCAGTTCTTC. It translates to CASSQPDTFSYNEQFF. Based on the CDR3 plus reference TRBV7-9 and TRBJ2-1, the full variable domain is DTGVSQNPRHKITKRGQNVTFRCDPISEHNRLYWYRQTLGQGPEFLTYFQNEAQLEKSRLLSDRFSAERPKGSFSTLEIQRTEQGDSAMYLCASSQPDTFSYNEQFFGPGTRLTVL.

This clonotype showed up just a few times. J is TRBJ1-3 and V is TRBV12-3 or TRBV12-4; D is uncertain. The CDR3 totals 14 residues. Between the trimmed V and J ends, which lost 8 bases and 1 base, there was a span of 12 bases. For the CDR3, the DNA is TGTGCCAGCCAGCCCGGGTGGTCTGGAAACACCATATATTTT. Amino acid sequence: CASQPGWSGNTIYF.

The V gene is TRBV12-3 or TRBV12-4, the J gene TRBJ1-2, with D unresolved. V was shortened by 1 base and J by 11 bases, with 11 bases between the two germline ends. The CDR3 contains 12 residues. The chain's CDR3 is CASSLERGKYTF. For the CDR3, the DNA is TGTGCCAGCAGTTTAGAACGGGGAAAGTACACCTTC.

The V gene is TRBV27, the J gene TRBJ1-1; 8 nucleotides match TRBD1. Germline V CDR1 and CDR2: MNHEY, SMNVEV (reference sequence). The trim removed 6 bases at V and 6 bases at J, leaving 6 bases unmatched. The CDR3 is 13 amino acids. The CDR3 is CASRRQGFPEAFF. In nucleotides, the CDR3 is TGTGCCAGCAGGCGACAGGGGTTCCCTGAAGCTTTCTTT.

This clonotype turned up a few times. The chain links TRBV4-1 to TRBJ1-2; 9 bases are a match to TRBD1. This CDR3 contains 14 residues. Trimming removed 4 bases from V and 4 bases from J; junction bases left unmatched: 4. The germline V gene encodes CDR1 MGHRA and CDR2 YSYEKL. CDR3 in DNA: TGCGCCAGCAGCCGCCCGGGACAGGGCTATGGCTACACCTTC. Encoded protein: CASSRPGQGYGYTF.

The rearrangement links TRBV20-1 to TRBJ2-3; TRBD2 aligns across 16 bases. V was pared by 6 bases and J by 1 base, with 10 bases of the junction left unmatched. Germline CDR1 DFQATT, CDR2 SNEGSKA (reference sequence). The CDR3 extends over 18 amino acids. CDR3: CSAQGLAGGPRRTDTQYF. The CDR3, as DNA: TGCAGTGCACAGGGACTAGCGGGAGGGCCGCGCCGCACAGATACGCAGTATTTT.

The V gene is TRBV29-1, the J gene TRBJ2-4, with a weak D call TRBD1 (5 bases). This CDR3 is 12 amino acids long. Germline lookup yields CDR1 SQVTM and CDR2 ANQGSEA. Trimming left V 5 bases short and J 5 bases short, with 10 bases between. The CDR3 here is CSVRQNENIQYF. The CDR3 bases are TGCAGCGTTCGACAGAATGAAAACATTCAGTACTTC. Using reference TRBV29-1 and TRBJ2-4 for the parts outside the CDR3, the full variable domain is SAVISQKPSRDICQRGTSLTIQCQVDSQVTMMFWYRQQPGQSLTLIATANQGSEATYESGFVIDKFPISRPNLTFSTLTVSNMSPEDSSIYLCSVRQNENIQYFGAGTRLSVL.

CDR3 loop: CASSSNFVNNEQFF. The CDR3 coding sequence is TGTGCCAGCAGCTCCAACTTTGTGAACAATGAGCAGTTCTTC. The rearrangement joins TRBV7-3 to TRBJ2-1, with unresolved D. V lost 4 bases to trimming and J lost 5 bases, with 12 bases between them. In germline, CDR1 is SGHTA, CDR2 FQGTGA. CDR3 size: 14 residues.

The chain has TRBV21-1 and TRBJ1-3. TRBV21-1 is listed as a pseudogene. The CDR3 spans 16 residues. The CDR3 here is CASSTWTAASGNTIYF. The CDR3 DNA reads TGTGCCAGCAGCACCTGGACGGCCGCATCTGGAAACACCATATATTTT.

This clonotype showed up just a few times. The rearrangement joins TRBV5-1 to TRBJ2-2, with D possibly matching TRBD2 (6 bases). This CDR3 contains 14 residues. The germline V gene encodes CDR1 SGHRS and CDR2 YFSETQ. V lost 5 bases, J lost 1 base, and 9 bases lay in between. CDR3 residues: CASRRGENTGELFF. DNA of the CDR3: TGCGCCAGCAGGCGGGGAGAGAACACCGGGGAGCTGTTTTTT.

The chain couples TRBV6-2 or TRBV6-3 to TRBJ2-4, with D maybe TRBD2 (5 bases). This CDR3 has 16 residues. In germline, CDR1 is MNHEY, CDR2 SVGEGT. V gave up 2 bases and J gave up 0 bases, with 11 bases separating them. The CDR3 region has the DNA TGTGCCAGCAGTTACGGCGGGTTCATAGCCAAAAACATTCAGTACTTC. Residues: CASSYGGFIAKNIQYF.

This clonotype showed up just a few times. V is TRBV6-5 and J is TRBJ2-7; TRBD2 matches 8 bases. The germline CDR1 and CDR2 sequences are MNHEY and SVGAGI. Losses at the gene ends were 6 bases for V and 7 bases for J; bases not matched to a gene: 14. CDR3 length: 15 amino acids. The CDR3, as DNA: TGTGCCAGCAGCTGGAGCGGGGGCGCGGTTAGGGAGCAGTACTTC. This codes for CASSWSGGAVREQYF.

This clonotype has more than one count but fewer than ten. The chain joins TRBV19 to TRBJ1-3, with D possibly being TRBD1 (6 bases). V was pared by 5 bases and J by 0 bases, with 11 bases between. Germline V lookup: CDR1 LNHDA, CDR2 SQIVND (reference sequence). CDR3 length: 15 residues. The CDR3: CASSHRTVSGNTIYF. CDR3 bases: TGTGCCAGTAGTCACCGGACAGTCTCTGGAAACACCATATATTTT.

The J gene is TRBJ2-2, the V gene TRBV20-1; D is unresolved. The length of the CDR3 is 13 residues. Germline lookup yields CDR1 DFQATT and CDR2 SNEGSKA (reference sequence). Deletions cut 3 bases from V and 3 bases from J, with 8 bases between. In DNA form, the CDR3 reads TGCAGTGCTAGTAACACTCACACCGGGGAGCTGTTTTTT. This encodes CSASNTHTGELFF.

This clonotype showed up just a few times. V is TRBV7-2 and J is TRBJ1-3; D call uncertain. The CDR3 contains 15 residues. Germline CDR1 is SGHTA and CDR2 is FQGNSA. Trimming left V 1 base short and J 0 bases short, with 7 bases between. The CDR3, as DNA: TGTGCCAGCAGCTTAGGGATACACTCTGGAAACACCATATATTTT. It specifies CASSLGIHSGNTIYF.

The CDR3 DNA sequence: TGTGCCAGCGGCAAGCGGCTTCACTCCTACAATGAGCAGTTCTTC. Protein product: CASGKRLHSYNEQFF. The chain joins TRBV25-1 to TRBJ2-1; possibly TRBD2 for D (5 bases). Per germline, CDR1 MGHDK and CDR2 SYGVNS. This CDR3 is built from 15 residues. The V end was cut by 8 bases, the J end by 0 bases, with 14 bases between.

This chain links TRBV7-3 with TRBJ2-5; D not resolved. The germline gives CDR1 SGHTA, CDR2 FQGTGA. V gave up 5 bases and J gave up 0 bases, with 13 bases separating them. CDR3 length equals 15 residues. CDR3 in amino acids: CASSPQSGNQETQYF. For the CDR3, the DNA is TGTGCCAGCAGCCCCCAGTCGGGTAACCAAGAGACCCAGTACTTC.

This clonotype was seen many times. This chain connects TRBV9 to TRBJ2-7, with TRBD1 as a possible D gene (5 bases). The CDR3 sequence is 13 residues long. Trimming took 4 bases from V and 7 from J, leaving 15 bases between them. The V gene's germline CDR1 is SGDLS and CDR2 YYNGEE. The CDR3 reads CASSNPQGKEQYF. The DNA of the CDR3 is TGTGCCAGCAGCAACCCCCAGGGAAAAGAGCAGTACTTC.

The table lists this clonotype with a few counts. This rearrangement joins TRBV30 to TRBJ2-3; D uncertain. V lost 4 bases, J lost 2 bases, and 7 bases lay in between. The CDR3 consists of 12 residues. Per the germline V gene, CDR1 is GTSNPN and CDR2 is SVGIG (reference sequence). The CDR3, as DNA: TGTGCCTGGAATCGGGTCACAGATACGCAGTATTTT. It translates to CAWNRVTDTQYF.

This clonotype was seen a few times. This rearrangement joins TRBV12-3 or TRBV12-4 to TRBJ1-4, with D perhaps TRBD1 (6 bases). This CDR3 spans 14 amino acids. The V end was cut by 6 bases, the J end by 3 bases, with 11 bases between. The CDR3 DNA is TGTGCCAGCAGCCAGACAGGAGCTAATGAAAAACTGTTTTTT. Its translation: CASSQTGANEKLFF.

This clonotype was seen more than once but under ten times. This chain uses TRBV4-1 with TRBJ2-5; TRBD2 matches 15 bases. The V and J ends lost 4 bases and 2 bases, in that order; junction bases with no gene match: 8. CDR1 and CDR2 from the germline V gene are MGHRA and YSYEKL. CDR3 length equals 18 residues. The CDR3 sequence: CASSPGLAGGQGQETQYF. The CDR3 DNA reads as TGCGCCAGCAGCCCAGGACTAGCGGGGGGGCAGGGGCAAGAGACCCAGTACTTC.

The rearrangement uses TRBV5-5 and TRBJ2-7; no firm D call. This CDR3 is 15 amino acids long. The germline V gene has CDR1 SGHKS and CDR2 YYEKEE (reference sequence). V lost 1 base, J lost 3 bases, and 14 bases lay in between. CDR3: CASSLSRYPDYEQYF. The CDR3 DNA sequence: TGTGCCAGCAGCTTGTCCAGGTACCCCGACTACGAGCAGTACTTC.